This paragraph covers one TCR beta chain sequence. The target antigen is unknown. One junction end does not reproduce the germline sequence, and a read error may be involved. Germline V gene data show CDR1 as SEHNR and CDR2 as FQNEAQ (reference sequence). The CDR3 extends over 15 amino acids. If no ophthalmopathy progression occurred within 18 months, Graves' hyperthyroidism was stable. Uncontrolled infection, other autoimmune disease, pregnancy or lactation excluded patients. This sample is part of a study of T cells in Graves' hyperthyroidism and ophthalmopathy. Whole-study results and caveats: Within blood appeared most thyroid clonotypes that had expanded above 0.001.

Regions amplified from RNA transcripts were the TCR beta CDR3 regions. With the HTBI primer set, the TCR CDR3 went through a first round of RT-PCR. Each CDR3 protein gets one entry after TCRdb re-called the multiplex PCR reads with MiXCR. Here the sample spans about 760,000 distinct CDR3 sequences, 30% to 40% being singletons. The rearrangement links TRBV7-9 to TRBJ1-2; D gene uncertain. The sample was blood. The clonotype originates from a woman aged 40 to 49 with Graves' hyperthyroidism. CDR3 protein: CASSSSPRSNYGYTF. The CDR3 nucleotides are TGTGCCAGCAGCTCCTCCCCGCGATCTAACTACGGCTACACCTTC.